The 29 T cell receptor beta chains presented below share a single source sample, sequenced in a study of cytomegalovirus exposure and HLA in healthy donors. PCR primers comprised 60 Vbeta and 13 Jbeta primers. The method was immunoSEQ multiplex PCR; TCRdb's version includes in-frame clones alone and lacks a portion of them. The data show 100,000 to 140,000 clones, 82% seen once. The sequenced sample was PBMCs. The receptors originated from a man aged 25-45 years in good health and CMV-seropositive.

The rearrangement joins TRBV11-2 to TRBJ2-3; D gene unclear. The length of the CDR3 is 16 residues. Germline lookup yields CDR1 SGHAT and CDR2 FQNNGV. V was clipped by 1 base and J by 6 bases, with 17 bases between them. CDR3 amino acids: CASSLGARGNYDTQYF. In nucleotides, the CDR3 is TGTGCCAGCAGCTTAGGAGCTAGAGGTAACTACGATACGCAGTATTTT.

The rearrangement links TRBV30 to TRBJ2-2; D is undetermined. The CDR3 is made up of 10 amino acids. Germline lookup yields CDR1 GTSNPN and CDR2 SVGIG (reference sequence). Trimming shortened V by 8 bases and J by 6 bases, and 7 bases separated the two germline ends. The CDR3 nucleotides read TGTGCCGTCTACTCCGGGGAGCTGTTTTTT. Protein sequence: CAVYSGELFF. Looking up the rest from reference TRBV30 and TRBJ2-2 gives the full variable domain: SQTIHQWPATLVQPVGSPLSLECTVEGTSNPNLYWYRQAAGRGLQLLFYSVGIGQISSEVPQNLSASRPQDRQFILSSKKLLLSDSGFYLCAVYSGELFFGEGSRLTVL.

The chain has TRBV27 and TRBJ2-5; no clear D. V was cut by 10 bases and J by 5 bases, with 14 bases left in between. The CDR3 runs to 12 residues. Germline V gives CDR1 MNHEY, CDR2 SMNVEV (reference sequence). This chain's CDR3 is CAKPVLVETQYF. The CDR3 DNA is TGTGCCAAGCCCGTCCTTGTGGAGACCCAGTACTTC.

CDR3: CASSWSAGGVGELFF. The CDR3 nucleotides read TGTGCCAGCAGTTGGTCGGCAGGCGGGGTAGGGGAGCTGTTTTTT. The chain has TRBV27 and TRBJ2-2, with D possibly matching TRBD2 (6 bases). The V gene's germline CDR1 is MNHEY and CDR2 SMNVEV (reference sequence). The CDR3 totals 15 residues. Trimming took off 4 bases at V and 8 bases at J, with 17 bases between the two ends.

J is TRBJ1-3 and V is TRBV7-9; 7 nucleotides agree with TRBD1. This CDR3 contains 15 residues. J gave up 1 base and V 6 bases, and 6 bases lay outside the gene matches. Looked up from germline, CDR1 is SEHNR and CDR2 is FQNEAQ (reference sequence). This CDR3 reads CASRPTGSSGNTIYF. In nucleotides, the CDR3 is TGTGCCAGCAGGCCGACAGGGTCTTCTGGAAACACCATATATTTT.

This clone has more than one count but fewer than ten. CDR3 amino acids: CAISGLAGGKSSYNEQFF. The CDR3 nucleotides read TGTGCCATCAGTGGACTAGCGGGGGGCAAAAGCTCCTACAATGAGCAGTTCTTC. This chain connects TRBV10-3 to TRBJ2-1, with 13 bases fitting TRBD2. Per germline, CDR1 ENHRY and CDR2 SYGVKD. The CDR3 contains 18 residues. Trimming removed 4 bases from V and 0 bases from J; junction bases left unmatched: 6.

This chain links TRBV7-9 with TRBJ1-2, with 7 bases aligning to TRBD1. V lost 1 base to trimming and J lost 4 bases; unmatched junction nucleotides: 3. This CDR3 comprises 14 residues. Germline-derived CDR1 and CDR2 are SEHNR and FQNEAQ (reference sequence). DNA of the CDR3: TGTGCCAGCAGCTTAGTGGCAGGGGGCTATGGCTACACCTTC. This encodes CASSLVAGGYGYTF.

The rearrangement uses TRBV15 and TRBJ2-3, with D maybe TRBD1 (6 bases). Trimming pared 6 bases from V and 4 bases from J, leaving 11 bases between. The CDR3 runs 13 residues. Germline V CDR1 and CDR2: LNHNV, YYDKDF (reference sequence). CDR3 DNA: TGTGCCACCAGTGGGCAGGGGCCAGATACGCAGTATTTT. This encodes CATSGQGPDTQYF.

The sample holds one count of this clone. The chain joins TRBV29-1 to TRBJ2-3; D possibly corresponds to TRBD1 (6 bases). Germline V lookup: CDR1 SQVTM, CDR2 ANQGSEA. V shed 6 bases and J shed 0 bases, with 13 bases lying between them. The CDR3 totals 14 residues. In DNA, the CDR3 is TGCAGCGTCGCCGGTCAGGGGAGCACAGATACGCAGTATTTT. Amino acid sequence: CSVAGQGSTDTQYF.

This clone was seen only a few times. The chain employs TRBV21-1 and TRBJ2-3; the table's D call, TRBD2, was not checked against the DNA. TRBV21-1 is listed as a pseudogene. The CDR3 has 16 residues. CDR3 protein: CASSKAGGSSTDTQYF. As DNA, the CDR3 is TGTGCCAGCAGCAAAGCGGGGGGGTCTAGCACAGATACGCAGTATTTT.

V gene TRBV6-5 combines with J gene TRBJ2-7; 7 bases match TRBD2. The CDR3 spans 13 residues. CDR1 is MNHEY, CDR2 SVGAGI, per germline. The V and J ends lost 4 bases and 2 bases, in that order; junction bases with no gene match: 2. CDR3 residues: CASSSSGPYEQYF. CDR3 nucleotides: TGTGCCAGCAGTTCTAGCGGCCCCTACGAGCAGTACTTC.

The chain is built from TRBV30 and TRBJ1-5; a possible D gene is TRBD1 (5 bases). The CDR3 extends over 16 amino acids. CDR1 and CDR2 from the germline V gene are GTSNPN and SVGIG (reference sequence). V lost 3 bases and J lost 0, with 15 bases in between. The chain's CDR3 is CAWSAGPRYSNQPQHF. The CDR3 coding sequence is TGTGCCTGGAGCGCAGGGCCCCGATATAGCAATCAGCCCCAGCATTTT.

This chain joins TRBV5-1 and TRBJ2-5, with TRBD2 as a possible D gene (6 bases). Trimming stripped 5 bases from V and 4 bases from J, with 6 bases between. Germline V lookup: CDR1 SGHRS, CDR2 YFSETQ. The CDR3 length is 11 residues. CDR3 sequence reads: CASRGGETQYF. For the CDR3, the DNA is TGCGCCAGCAGGGGGGGAGAGACCCAGTACTTC.

The rearrangement links TRBV12-5 to TRBJ2-7; no reliable D call. With 6 bases removed from V and 7 bases from J, the gap between germline ends came to 16 bases. The CDR3 covers 13 residues. From germline, CDR1 is LGHNT and CDR2 FRNRAP. This CDR3 reads CASGSTFPMEQYF. The CDR3 DNA reads as TGTGCTAGTGGCTCTACTTTTCCTATGGAGCAGTACTTC.

The V gene is TRBV18, the J gene TRBJ2-2; D possibly corresponds to TRBD2 (7 bases). Germline V gene data show CDR1 as KGHSH and CDR2 as LQKENI. V was shortened by 2 bases and J by 0 bases, with 16 bases between the two germline ends. The CDR3 loop spans 18 amino acids. CDR3 sequence: CASSPYGGTIPNTGELFF. As DNA, the CDR3 is TGTGCCAGCTCACCATACGGGGGGACAATTCCGAACACCGGGGAGCTGTTTTTT.

The chain combines TRBV6-1 with TRBJ1-5; a weak D match, TRBD1 (5 bases). Per germline, CDR1 MNHNS and CDR2 SASEGT. V gave up 2 bases and J gave up 5 bases, with 13 bases separating them. The CDR3 length is 15 residues. CDR3 loop: CASSELSAGYQPQHF. The CDR3 coding sequence is TGTGCCAGCAGTGAATTGTCGGCAGGGTATCAGCCCCAGCATTTT.

This clone has a single count. The chain joins TRBV7-8 to TRBJ1-6, with a possible D match to TRBD1 (5 bases). V was shortened by 8 bases and J by 1 base, with 9 bases between the two germline ends. This CDR3 has 14 residues. Germline V lookup: CDR1 SGHVS, CDR2 FQNEAQ. The CDR3, as DNA: TGTGCCAGCTTCGGGGGTTCCTATAATTCACCCCTCCACTTT. Residues: CASFGGSYNSPLHF.

The chain employs TRBV19 and TRBJ1-1; D is unclear. There are 14 residues in the CDR3. Germline V gene lookup returns CDR1 LNHDA and CDR2 SQIVND (reference sequence). V was clipped by 4 bases and J by 3 bases, with 12 bases between them. The CDR3: CASSTDRRDTEAFF. CDR3 coding DNA: TGTGCCAGTAGTACCGATCGGAGGGACACTGAAGCTTTCTTT.

V gene TRBV4-1 combines with J gene TRBJ1-2, with TRBD1 as a possible D gene (6 bases). V lost 1 base and J lost 7, with 16 bases in between. Germline V gene lookup returns CDR1 MGHRA and CDR2 YSYEKL. The CDR3 loop spans 15 amino acids. The CDR3 DNA is TGCGCCAGCAGCCAAGTGGGGGGGCGCCTTCCTGGCTACACCTTC. Its translation: CASSQVGGRLPGYTF.

The chain carries TRBV5-1 and TRBJ2-1; 7 positions agree with TRBD1. Trimming cost V 5 bases and J 5 bases; bases outside gene matches: 10. Per germline, CDR1 SGHRS and CDR2 YFSETQ. This CDR3 is 15 amino acids long. CDR3 sequence: CASSRIAGTDNEQFF. DNA of the CDR3: TGCGCCAGCAGTAGGATTGCCGGGACAGACAATGAGCAGTTCTTC.

The CDR3 DNA sequence: TGTGCCAGCAGCGGGGGCTTGGTGACTGAAAAACTGTTTTTT. This codes for CASSGGLVTEKLFF. The chain has TRBV11-2 and TRBJ1-4, with D tentatively TRBD1 (6 bases). Trimming took off 5 bases at V and 7 bases at J, with 14 bases between the two ends. This CDR3 has 14 residues. Germline V gene data show CDR1 as SGHAT and CDR2 as FQNNGV. The full variable domain, in which reference TRBV11-2 and TRBJ1-4 provide the parts outside the CDR3, is EAGVAQSPRYKIIEKRQSVAFWCNPISGHATLYWYQQILGQGPKLLIQFQNNGVVDDSQLPKDRFSAERLKGVDSTLKIQPAKLEDSAVYLCASSGGLVTEKLFFGSGTQLSVL.

The V and J genes are TRBV30 and TRBJ1-5; D perhaps matches TRBD1 (6 bases). The germline V and J ends were trimmed by 5 bases and 4 bases, with 18 bases remaining between them. Germline V CDR1 and CDR2: GTSNPN, SVGIG (reference sequence). The CDR3 totals 15 residues. CDR3 region: CAWAAGGPRNQPQHF. The CDR3 nucleotides read TGTGCCTGGGCCGCGGGGGGGCCCCGAAATCAGCCCCAGCATTTT.

The chain links TRBV7-8 to TRBJ2-7, with D maybe TRBD1 (6 bases). The CDR3 spans 13 residues. V lost 5 bases to trimming and J lost 4 bases, with 12 bases between them. CDR1 is SGHVS and CDR2 is FQNEAQ in the germline V gene. This CDR3 is CASSDYRVYEQYF. CDR3 bases: TGTGCCAGCAGCGATTACAGGGTGTACGAGCAGTACTTC.

This clone was recorded a few times. The chain recombines TRBV4-1 with TRBJ1-2; D call uncertain. The germline CDR1 and CDR2 sequences are MGHRA and YSYEKL. The CDR3 runs to 17 residues. V lost 0 bases, J lost 4 bases, and 18 bases lay in between. In nucleotides, the CDR3 is TGCGCCAGCAGCCAAGAGGTGCGGGGAGAAAAGGGCTATGGCTACACCTTC. Translating gives CASSQEVRGEKGYGYTF.

This chain links TRBV9 with TRBJ2-2; D perhaps matches TRBD1 (6 bases). This CDR3 has 17 amino acids. CDR1 is SGDLS, CDR2 YYNGEE, per germline. V lost 0 bases and J 1 base, leaving 13 bases between the germline ends. CDR3 sequence reads: CASSVESRGGNTGELFF. The CDR3 DNA is TGTGCCAGCAGCGTAGAATCACGAGGGGGGAACACCGGGGAGCTGTTTTTT.

A single count supports this clone. The chain carries TRBV9 and TRBJ1-2, with 7 bases lining up with TRBD1. Germline CDR1 and CDR2: SGDLS and YYNGEE. This CDR3 is built from 14 residues. Trimming at V came to 2 bases and at J to 4 bases, leaving 5 bases not matched to a gene. The CDR3 coding sequence is TGTGCCAGCAGCGTTACAGGGGATGGCTATGGCTACACCTTC. Amino acid sequence: CASSVTGDGYGYTF.

Only a few counts were recorded for this clone. The chain is built from TRBV5-1 and TRBJ1-4; tentatively, D is TRBD1 (5 bases). The germline V gene encodes CDR1 SGHRS and CDR2 YFSETQ. The CDR3 consists of 17 residues. The V end was cut by 4 bases, the J end by 0 bases, with 16 bases between. The CDR3 loop reads CASSPAQIGATNEKLFF. CDR3 nucleotide sequence: TGCGCCAGCAGCCCGGCACAGATAGGGGCAACTAATGAAAAACTGTTTTTT. Full variable domain (rest looked up from reference TRBV5-1 and TRBJ1-4): KAGVTQTPRYLIKTRGQQVTLSCSPISGHRSVSWYQQTPGQGLQFLFEYFSETQRNKGNFPGRFSGRQFSNSRSEMNVSTLELGDSALYLCASSPAQIGATNEKLFFGSGTQLSVL.

The chain has TRBV11-2 and TRBJ2-1; unclear D gene. The CDR3 totals 15 residues. Germline V gene sequence: CDR1 SGHAT, CDR2 FQNNGV. Trimming took off 4 bases at V and 4 bases at J, with 14 bases between the two ends. The DNA of the CDR3 is TGTGCCAGCAGCTCTTCGACTGGAGAGTACAATGAGCAGTTCTTC. Its translation: CASSSSTGEYNEQFF.

The chain links TRBV5-6 to TRBJ2-7, with D perhaps matching TRBD2 (5 bases). V lost 4 bases and J 6 bases, leaving 14 bases between the germline ends. In germline, CDR1 is SGHDT, CDR2 YYEEEE. The CDR3 covers 13 residues. Here the CDR3 DNA reads TGTGCCAGCAGCCCGGGGAGCGTACCCGAGCAGTACTTC. Translating gives CASSPGSVPEQYF. Full variable domain (rest looked up from reference TRBV5-6 and TRBJ2-7): DAGVTQSPTHLIKTRGQQVTLRCSPKSGHDTVSWYQQALGQGPQFIFQYYEEEERQRGNFPDRFSGHQFPNYSSELNVNALLLGDSALYLCASSPGSVPEQYFGPGTRLTVT.